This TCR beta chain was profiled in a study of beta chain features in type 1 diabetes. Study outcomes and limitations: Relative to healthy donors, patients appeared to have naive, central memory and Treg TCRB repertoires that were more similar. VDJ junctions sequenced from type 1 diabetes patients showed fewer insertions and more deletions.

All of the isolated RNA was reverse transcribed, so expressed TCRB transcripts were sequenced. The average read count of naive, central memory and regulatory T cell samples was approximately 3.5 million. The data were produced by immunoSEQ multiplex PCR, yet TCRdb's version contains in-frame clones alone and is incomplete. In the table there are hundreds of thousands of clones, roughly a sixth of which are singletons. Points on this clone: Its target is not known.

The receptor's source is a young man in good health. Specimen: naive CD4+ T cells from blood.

The CDR3 DNA reads as TGTGCCAGCTCACCGGGACAGAGATACAATGAGCAGTTCTTC. Its protein is CASSPGQRYNEQFF. The chain combines TRBV18 with TRBJ2-1; 7 nucleotides agree with TRBD1. Germline V gives CDR1 KGHSH, CDR2 LQKENI. V shed 3 bases and J 4 bases; nucleotides not matched to a gene: 3. The CDR3 covers 14 residues. Supplemented by reference TRBV18 and TRBJ2-1, the full variable domain reads NAGVMQNPRHLVRRRGQEARLRCSPMKGHSHVYWYRQLPEEGLKFMVYLQKENIIDESGMPKERFSAEFPKEGPSILRIQQVVRGDSAAYFCASSPGQRYNEQFFGPGTRLTVL.